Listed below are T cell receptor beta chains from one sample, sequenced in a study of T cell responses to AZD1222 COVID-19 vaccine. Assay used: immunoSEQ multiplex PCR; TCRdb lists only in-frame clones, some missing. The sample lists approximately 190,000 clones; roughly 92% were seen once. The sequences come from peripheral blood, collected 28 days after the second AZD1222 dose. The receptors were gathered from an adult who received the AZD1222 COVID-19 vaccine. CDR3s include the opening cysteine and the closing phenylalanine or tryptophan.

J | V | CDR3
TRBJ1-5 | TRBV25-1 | CASSPRGKGAQPQHF
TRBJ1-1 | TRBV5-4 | CASSLDWRGTEAFF
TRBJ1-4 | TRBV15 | CATSRREGEKLFF
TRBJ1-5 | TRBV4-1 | CASRPTGEGNQPQHF
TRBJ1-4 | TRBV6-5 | CASSYRGVNEKLFF
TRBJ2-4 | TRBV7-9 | CASSSSGASPKNIQYF
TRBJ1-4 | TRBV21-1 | CASSKAPRREKLFF
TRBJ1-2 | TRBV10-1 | CASSDGPYGYTF
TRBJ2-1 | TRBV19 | CASRMTSGVLSSYNEQFF
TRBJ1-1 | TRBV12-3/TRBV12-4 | CASSLSQGTEAFF
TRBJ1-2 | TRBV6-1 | CASSEGGLYGYTF
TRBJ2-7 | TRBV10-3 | CAISEGTGYAYEQYF
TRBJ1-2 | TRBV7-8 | CASSLGEARNNYGYTF
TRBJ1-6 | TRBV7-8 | CASSLEQAINSPLHF
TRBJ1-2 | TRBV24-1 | CATSEGSQYGYTF
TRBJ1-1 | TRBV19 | CASSFRTGITEAFF
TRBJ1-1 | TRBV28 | CASSSGQQNTEAFF
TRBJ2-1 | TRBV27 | CATYSYNEQFF
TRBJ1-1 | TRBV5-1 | CASSLEGVGTEAFF
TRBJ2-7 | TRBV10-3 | CAISEPGTSGGPFSYEQYF
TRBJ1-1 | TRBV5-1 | CASSGQGGTEAFF
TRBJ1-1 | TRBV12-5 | CASGLVLGGRTEAFF
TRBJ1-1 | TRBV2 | CASSDGSMNTEAFF
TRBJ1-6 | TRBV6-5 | CASSYSGSSYNSPLHF